The entry below gives a single T cell receptor delta chain sequence along with its context. Since a far larger clone is one base different, this is likely a read error. Other DNA sequences in this sample translate to the same CDR3. TCRdb re-processed the multiplex PCR reads using CATT. This table holds roughly 48,000 delta-chain clones, 1.6% found once. This entry is derived from a study of γδ T cells in repeated Plasmodium falciparum infection. Source material: gamma-delta T cells from blood. The source of this sequence is a pool of human donors (malaria-infected and uninfected, not separated).

The CDR3 nucleotides are TGTGCTCTTGGGGAACTTCGGACCGGACTGTACACCGACAAACTCATCTTT. The encoded protein is CALGELRTGLYTDKLIF. The chain links TRDV1 to TRDJ1; D gene uncertain. TCRdb supplies no J gene; here it was assigned by aligning the nucleotide sequence to germline. Germline CDR1 reads TSWWSYY; CDR2 reads QGS. The CDR3 runs 17 residues.